These 30 T cell receptor beta chains came from one sample sequenced in a study of blood T cell repertoires in COVID-19. This table comes from immunoSEQ multiplex PCR, and its TCRdb copy is limited to in-frame clones, with some not included. The sample holds over 85,000 clones, around nine tenths seen once. Specimen: peripheral blood. The origin of the receptors is a woman between 45 and 60 years old with COVID-19, enrolled during active disease.

This clone appeared once. The gene calls are TRBV7-5 and TRBJ2-7; the D call of TRBD1 is as the table states it, not checked on the DNA. TRBV7-5 is a listed pseudogene. The CDR3 is made up of 15 amino acids. The CDR3 DNA reads TGTGCCAGAAGCCCCGACAGGGTATATCACTACGAGCAGTACGTC. Residues: CARSPDRVYHYEQYV.

This chain connects TRBV29-1 to TRBJ1-2; maybe TRBD1 (5 bases). The CDR3 spans 11 residues. The germline gives CDR1 SQVTM, CDR2 ANQGSEA. V gave up 4 bases and J gave up 6 bases, with 9 bases separating them. The CDR3 reads CSVAGIDGYTF. The CDR3 nucleotides are TGCAGCGTTGCAGGGATCGATGGCTACACCTTC.

The sample holds a few counts of this clone. The genes are TRBV27 and TRBJ1-2, with D possibly being TRBD1 (5 bases). The CDR3 runs 12 residues. Germline values: CDR1 MNHEY, CDR2 SMNVEV (reference sequence). The ends were cut back, 3 bases at V and 14 bases at J, with 16 bases in the middle. The CDR3: CASSFWAGPKTF. The CDR3 nucleotides read TGTGCCAGCAGTTTTTGGGCAGGGCCGAAGACCTTC.

This chain links TRBV10-3 with TRBJ2-7; 7 positions agree with TRBD1. Unmatched junction bases numbered 4, after V lost 5 bases and J lost 3 bases. This CDR3 is 13 amino acids long. From germline, CDR1 is ENHRY and CDR2 SYGVKD. CDR3 in DNA: TGTGCCATCAGTCCGGGACAGAGCTACGAGCAGTACGTC. It codes for CAISPGQSYEQYV.

This sequence joins TRBV28 and TRBJ1-1, with D unclear. The CDR3 sequence is 12 residues long. The germline CDR1 and CDR2 sequences are MDHEN and SYDVKM. V lost 2 bases to trimming and J lost 8 bases, with 9 bases between them. CDR3 loop: CASSLVGGEAFF. The CDR3 DNA reads as TGTGCCAGCAGTTTAGTCGGAGGGGAAGCTTTCTTT.

The rearrangement uses TRBV7-8 and TRBJ1-1; 9 nucleotides align to TRBD1. There are 15 residues in the CDR3. V shed 4 bases and J 0 bases; nucleotides not matched to a gene: 3. Germline V CDR1 and CDR2: SGHVS, FQNEAQ. CDR3 sequence reads: CASSSGQGMNTEAFF. The CDR3 nucleotides are TGTGCCAGCAGCTCCGGACAGGGGATGAACACTGAAGCTTTCTTT.

CDR3 region: CASSLDSRTGGLEPQHF. CDR3 coding DNA: TGTGCCAGCAGCTTAGATAGTAGGACAGGGGGTTTGGAGCCCCAGCATTTT. The chain employs TRBV11-3 and TRBJ1-5, with TRBD1 identical over 10 bases. The CDR3 consists of 17 residues. Germline V gene lookup returns CDR1 SGHNT and CDR2 YENEEA. After removal of 0 bases from V and 8 bases from J, the junction contained 10 bases not matched to a gene.

This chain uses TRBV18 with TRBJ1-4, with unresolved D. The CDR3 loop spans 15 amino acids. The V gene's germline CDR1 is KGHSH and CDR2 LQKENI. Trimming shortened V by 2 bases and J by 0 bases, and 7 bases separated the two germline ends. CDR3 bases: TGTGCCAGCTCACCATTCCCTTCAACTAATGAAAAACTGTTTTTT. Protein: CASSPFPSTNEKLFF.

The chain combines TRBV24-1 with TRBJ2-1; perhaps TRBD1 as D (5 bases). Trimming stripped 5 bases from V and 16 bases from J, with 23 bases between. Germline V gene lookup returns CDR1 KGHDR and CDR2 SFDVKD. CDR3 length: 14 residues. The DNA for the CDR3 is TGTGCCACCAGTGGCCCGCTCTTCCAGGGCCCTGCCTTCTTC. This gives the protein CATSGPLFQGPAFF.

V usage is TRBV29-1 and J usage is TRBJ2-5; a possible D gene is TRBD1 (6 bases). CDR3 length: 12 residues. Germline CDR1 and CDR2: SQVTM and ANQGSEA. V was trimmed by 7 bases and J by 5 bases, leaving 14 bases between them. CDR3 in amino acids: CSASGVGETQYF. DNA for the CDR3: TGCAGCGCTTCAGGGGTAGGGGAGACCCAGTACTTC.

The V call is TRBV7-6, the J call TRBJ1-2; 9 bases agree with TRBD1. CDR3 length equals 16 residues. Germline lookup yields CDR1 SGHVS and CDR2 FNYEAQ. The V segment lost 5 bases and the J segment 1 base; nucleotides outside the gene matches: 8. CDR3 region: CASSPGTGTYNYGYTF. CDR3 in DNA: TGTGCCAGCAGCCCCGGGACAGGGACATATAACTATGGCTACACCTTC.

The chain links TRBV7-2 to TRBJ2-7; D may be TRBD2 (5 bases). The CDR3 totals 16 residues. The V end lost 2 bases, the J end lost 0 bases, and 14 bases lay between the germline ends. Germline CDR1 and CDR2: SGHTA and FQGNSA. CDR3 sequence: CASSLTGSAYSYEQYF. In DNA form, the CDR3 reads TGTGCCAGCAGCTTAACTGGTAGCGCGTACTCCTACGAGCAGTACTTC. The variable domain in full, completed from reference TRBV7-2 and TRBJ2-7, reads GAGVSQSPSNKVTEKGKDVELRCDPISGHTALYWYRQSLGQGLEFLIYFQGNSAPDKSGLPSDRFSAERTGGSVSTLTIQRTQQEDSAVYLCASSLTGSAYSYEQYFGPGTRLTVT.

The chain employs TRBV18 and TRBJ2-2; D might be TRBD2 (6 bases). V gave up 6 bases and J gave up 6 bases, with 8 bases separating them. Per the germline V gene, CDR1 is KGHSH and CDR2 is LQKENI. This CDR3 is 12 amino acids long. For the CDR3, the DNA is TGTGCCAGCTCCGGAGGGTCCGGGGAGCTGTTTTTT. This gives the protein CASSGGSGELFF.

The rearrangement links TRBV2 to TRBJ2-1, with a possible D match to TRBD2 (5 bases). The V gene's germline CDR1 is SNHLY and CDR2 FYNNEI. Between the trimmed V and J ends, which lost 8 bases and 0 bases, there was a span of 14 bases. The CDR3 is made up of 15 amino acids. CDR3 sequence: CASGGLTSSYNEQFF. As DNA, the CDR3 is TGTGCCAGCGGAGGACTGACAAGCTCCTACAATGAGCAGTTCTTC. The whole variable domain, filled in from reference TRBV2 and TRBJ2-1, reads EPEVTQTPSHQVTQMGQEVILRCVPISNHLYFYWYRQILGQKVEFLVSFYNNEISEKSEIFDDQFSVERPDGSNFTLKIRSTKLEDSAMYFCASGGLTSSYNEQFFGPGTRLTVL.

The chain joins TRBV10-3 to TRBJ2-5, with TRBD2 as a possible D gene (7 bases). Looked up from germline, CDR1 is ENHRY and CDR2 is SYGVKD. V was pared by 6 bases and J by 2 bases, with 16 bases between. The CDR3 consists of 15 residues. CDR3 nucleotides: TGTGCCATCAGAGACTCCCGGGGGGCACAAGAGACCCAGTACTTC. Protein product: CAIRDSRGAQETQYF.

This chain connects TRBV5-1 to TRBJ2-1, with 10 nucleotides matching TRBD1. The CDR3 length is 16 residues. CDR1 is SGHRS and CDR2 is YFSETQ in the germline V gene. V lost 4 bases, J lost 9 bases, and 13 bases stayed unmatched. The CDR3 is CASSPPGQGSLGEQFF. As DNA, the CDR3 is TGCGCCAGCAGCCCTCCGGGACAGGGGTCACTAGGTGAGCAGTTCTTC.

J is TRBJ2-6 and V is TRBV30; 7 positions match TRBD1. The CDR3 has 15 amino acids. With V trimmed by 2 bases and J by 2 bases, 3 bases remained unmatched. Germline assignment: CDR1 GTSNPN and CDR2 SVGIG (reference sequence). CDR3 bases: TGTGCCTGGAGTTTTGACAGGGCTGGGGCCAACGTCCTGACTTTC. Protein product: CAWSFDRAGANVLTF.

This clone occurred once. The chain links TRBV28 to TRBJ2-6; TRBD2 might be the D (5 bases). Trimming stripped 3 bases from V and 4 bases from J, with 13 bases between. The CDR3 extends over 16 amino acids. Germline CDR1 reads MDHEN; CDR2 reads SYDVKM. Here the CDR3 DNA reads TGTGCCAGCAGTTTCATTAGGACTGGAGGGGCCAACGTCCTGACTTTC. Protein: CASSFIRTGGANVLTF.

V gene TRBV24-1 combines with J gene TRBJ2-2, with D possibly TRBD2 on 7 matching bases. Trimming pared 5 bases from V and 5 bases from J, leaving 17 bases between. Looked up from germline, CDR1 is KGHDR and CDR2 is SFDVKD. The CDR3 is 16 amino acids. The CDR3 spells CATSALGGAGTGELFF. The CDR3 nucleotides are TGTGCCACCAGTGCTCTAGGGGGGGCAGGAACCGGGGAGCTGTTTTTT.

The rearrangement uses TRBV30 and TRBJ2-4; a possible D gene is TRBD1 (6 bases). Germline V gives CDR1 GTSNPN, CDR2 SVGIG (reference sequence). The V end was cut by 0 bases, the J end by 4 bases, with 13 bases between. This CDR3 spans 15 amino acids. CDR3 DNA sequence: TGTGCCTGGAGTGTACCGGGGACACTAAAAAACATTCAGTACTTC. Translating it yields CAWSVPGTLKNIQYF.

V and J are TRBV5-1 and TRBJ1-6, with 7 bases fitting TRBD1. The CDR3 covers 14 residues. Trimming at V came to 2 bases and at J to 7 bases, leaving 3 bases not matched to a gene. From germline, CDR1 is SGHRS and CDR2 YFSETQ. The CDR3 DNA reads TGCGCCAGCAGCTTCCCACAGGGGAATTCACCCCTCCACTTT. It specifies CASSFPQGNSPLHF.

V usage is TRBV6-5 and J usage is TRBJ1-1, with D hard to call. V was clipped by 0 bases and J by 4 bases, with 12 bases between them. The germline V gene encodes CDR1 MNHEY and CDR2 SVGAGI. CDR3 size: 15 residues. The CDR3 here is CASSYSARLGTEAFF. CDR3 DNA: TGTGCCAGCAGTTACTCGGCCAGGTTAGGCACTGAAGCTTTCTTT.

This clone was picked up a small number of times. CDR3 in amino acids: CASRQGLAGGLSYEQYF. The CDR3, as DNA: TGTGCCAGCAGACAGGGACTAGCGGGGGGATTGTCCTACGAGCAGTACTTC. The chain has TRBV11-2 and TRBJ2-7; 15 nucleotides align to TRBD2. This CDR3 is built from 17 residues. Germline V gene sequence: CDR1 SGHAT, CDR2 FQNNGV. V lost 6 bases to trimming and J lost 1 base; unmatched junction nucleotides: 7.

The chain recombines TRBV30 with TRBJ1-1; 7 positions match TRBD1. The CDR3 extends over 14 amino acids. Per germline, CDR1 GTSNPN and CDR2 SVGIG (reference sequence). The junction had 5 bases not matched to a gene; V was cut back by 1 base and J by 3 bases. CDR3 residues: CAWSAWTGYTEAFF. In DNA form, the CDR3 reads TGTGCCTGGAGTGCCTGGACAGGCTACACTGAAGCTTTCTTT. The whole variable domain, remainder taken from reference TRBV30 and TRBJ1-1, is SQTIHQWPATLVQPVGSPLSLECTVEGTSNPNLYWYRQAAGRGLQLLFYSVGIGQISSEVPQNLSASRPQDRQFILSSKKLLLSDSGFYLCAWSAWTGYTEAFFGQGTRLTVV.

The genes are TRBV5-5 and TRBJ2-7, with 10 bases matching TRBD1. This CDR3 has 15 residues. V shed 0 bases, J shed 3 bases, and the junction held 3 bases outside the gene matches. CDR1 SGHKS and CDR2 YYEKEE come from the germline V gene (reference sequence). CDR3 loop: CASSLAGTGDYEQYV. The CDR3 nucleotides are TGTGCCAGCAGCTTGGCTGGGACAGGGGACTACGAGCAGTACGTC.

The chain uses TRBV28 and TRBJ1-2; D ambiguous. There are 15 residues in the CDR3. Germline CDR1 is MDHEN and CDR2 is SYDVKM. Trimming stripped 9 bases from V and 1 base from J, with 18 bases between. CDR3 in DNA: TGTGCCAGTAAGAGTGGGTCGAACTATAACTATGGCTACACCTTC. Translated: CASKSGSNYNYGYTF.

This clone was counted once. V gene TRBV6-5 combines with J gene TRBJ1-2, with unresolved D. Germline V CDR1 and CDR2: MNHEY, SVGAGI. The CDR3 covers 13 residues. V was pared by 7 bases and J by 5 bases, with 14 bases between. CDR3 amino acids: CASTGQAQYGYTF. The CDR3 nucleotides are TGTGCCAGCACAGGTCAAGCCCAATATGGCTACACCTTC.

The J gene is TRBJ1-4, the V gene TRBV6-5; 8 bases match TRBD1. CDR1 and CDR2 from the germline V gene are MNHEY and SVGAGI. With 6 bases clipped from V and 7 bases from J, the junction kept 4 bases outside the gene matches. The CDR3 runs 13 residues. The CDR3 sequence is CASRFTGGEKLFF. The CDR3 DNA follows: TGTGCCAGCAGGTTTACAGGGGGTGAAAAACTGTTTTTT.

There are a few counts of this clone. The J gene is TRBJ1-6, the V gene TRBV19; 7 bases fit TRBD1. The V gene's germline CDR1 is LNHDA and CDR2 SQIVND (reference sequence). Trimming at V came to 2 bases and at J to 7 bases, leaving 2 bases not matched to a gene. CDR3 length equals 14 residues. The CDR3 region is CASSIRDRNSPLHF. The CDR3 DNA reads as TGTGCCAGTAGTATAAGGGACAGAAATTCACCCCTCCACTTT.

The V and J genes are TRBV19 and TRBJ1-2, with D possibly TRBD1 on 5 matching bases. Looked up from germline, CDR1 is LNHDA and CDR2 is SQIVND (reference sequence). V gave up 5 bases and J gave up 4 bases, with 26 bases separating them. The CDR3 loop spans 18 amino acids. The CDR3 here is CASSLAGAGRWNGYGYTF. In DNA form, the CDR3 reads TGTGCCAGTAGTTTGGCTGGGGCAGGGCGGTGGAATGGCTATGGCTACACCTTC.